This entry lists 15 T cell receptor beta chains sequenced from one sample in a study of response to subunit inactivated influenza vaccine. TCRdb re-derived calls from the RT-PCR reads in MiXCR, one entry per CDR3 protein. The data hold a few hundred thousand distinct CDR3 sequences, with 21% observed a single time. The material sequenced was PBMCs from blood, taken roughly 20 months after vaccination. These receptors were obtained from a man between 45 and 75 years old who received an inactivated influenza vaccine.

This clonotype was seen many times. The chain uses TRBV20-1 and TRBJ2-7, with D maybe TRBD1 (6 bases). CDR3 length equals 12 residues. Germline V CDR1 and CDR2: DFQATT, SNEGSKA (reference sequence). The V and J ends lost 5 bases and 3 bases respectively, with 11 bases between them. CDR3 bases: TGCAGTGCTTCCGGGACACTCTACGAGCAGTACTTC. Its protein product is CSASGTLYEQYF.

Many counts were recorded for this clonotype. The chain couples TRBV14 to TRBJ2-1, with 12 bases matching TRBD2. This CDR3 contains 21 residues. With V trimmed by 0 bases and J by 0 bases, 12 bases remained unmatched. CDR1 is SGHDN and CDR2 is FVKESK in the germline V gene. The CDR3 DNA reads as TGTGCCAGCAGCCAAGACCATGGACTAGCGGGATTTCTGAGCTCCTACAATGAGCAGTTCTTC. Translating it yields CASSQDHGLAGFLSSYNEQFF. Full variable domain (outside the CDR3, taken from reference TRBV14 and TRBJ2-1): EAGVTQFPSHSVIEKGQTVTLRCDPISGHDNLYWYRRVMGKEIKFLLHFVKESKQDESGMPNNRFLAERTGGTYSTLKVQPAELEDSGVYFCASSQDHGLAGFLSSYNEQFFGPGTRLTVL.

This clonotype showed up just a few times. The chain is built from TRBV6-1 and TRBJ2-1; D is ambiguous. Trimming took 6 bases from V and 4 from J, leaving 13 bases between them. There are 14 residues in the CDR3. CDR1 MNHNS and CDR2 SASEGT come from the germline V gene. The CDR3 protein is CASSNEPVYNEQFF. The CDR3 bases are TGTGCCAGCAGCAACGAGCCCGTTTACAATGAGCAGTTCTTC.

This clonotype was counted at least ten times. The CDR3 is CASSQGLNTEAFF. CDR3 in DNA: TGTGCCAGCTCACAGGGGTTGAACACTGAAGCTTTCTTT. V gene TRBV18 combines with J gene TRBJ1-1; D might be TRBD1 (5 bases). V lost 4 bases and J 0 bases, leaving 6 bases between the germline ends. CDR1 and CDR2 from the germline V gene are KGHSH and LQKENI. This CDR3 region has 13 residues.

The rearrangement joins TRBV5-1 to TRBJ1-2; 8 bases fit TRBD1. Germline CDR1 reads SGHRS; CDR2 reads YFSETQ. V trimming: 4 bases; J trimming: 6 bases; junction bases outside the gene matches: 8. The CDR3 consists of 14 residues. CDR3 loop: CASSLQGGRDGYTF. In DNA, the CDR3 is TGCGCCAGCAGCCTACAGGGGGGTCGGGATGGCTACACCTTC.

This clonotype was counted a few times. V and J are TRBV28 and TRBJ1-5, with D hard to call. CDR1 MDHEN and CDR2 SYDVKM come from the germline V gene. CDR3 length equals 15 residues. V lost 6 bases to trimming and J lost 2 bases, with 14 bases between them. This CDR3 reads CASSPDGRGNQPQHF. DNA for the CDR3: TGTGCCAGCAGCCCAGACGGACGGGGCAATCAGCCCCAGCATTTT.

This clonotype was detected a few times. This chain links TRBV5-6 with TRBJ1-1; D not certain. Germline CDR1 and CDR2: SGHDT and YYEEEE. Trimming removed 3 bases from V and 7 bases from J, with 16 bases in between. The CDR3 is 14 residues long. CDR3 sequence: CASSWPSGAGEAFF. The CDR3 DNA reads TGTGCCAGCAGCTGGCCCTCGGGTGCCGGTGAAGCTTTCTTT.

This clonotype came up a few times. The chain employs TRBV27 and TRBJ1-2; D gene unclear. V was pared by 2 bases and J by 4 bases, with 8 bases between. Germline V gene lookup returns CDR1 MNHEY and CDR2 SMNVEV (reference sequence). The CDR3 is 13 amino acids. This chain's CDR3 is CASSLNGVYGYTF. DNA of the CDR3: TGTGCCAGCAGTTTAAACGGTGTCTATGGCTACACCTTC.

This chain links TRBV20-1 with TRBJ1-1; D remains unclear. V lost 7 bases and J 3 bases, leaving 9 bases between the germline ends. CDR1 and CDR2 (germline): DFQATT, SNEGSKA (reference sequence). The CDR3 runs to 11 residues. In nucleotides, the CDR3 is TGCAGTGTGACACGGTACACTGAAGCTTTCTTT. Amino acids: CSVTRYTEAFF.

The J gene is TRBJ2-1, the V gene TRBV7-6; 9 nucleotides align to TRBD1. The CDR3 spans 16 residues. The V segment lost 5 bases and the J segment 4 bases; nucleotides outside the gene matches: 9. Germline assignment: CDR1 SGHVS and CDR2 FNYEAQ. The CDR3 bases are TGTGCCAGCAGCGCAGAAACAGGGGGCCCTTACAATGAGCAGTTCTTC. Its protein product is CASSAETGGPYNEQFF. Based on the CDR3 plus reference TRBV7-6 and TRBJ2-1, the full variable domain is GAGVSQSPRYKVTKRGQDVALRCDPISGHVSLYWYRQALGQGPEFLTYFNYEAQQDKSGLPNDRFSAERPEGSISTLTIQRTEQRDSAMYRCASSAETGGPYNEQFFGPGTRLTVL.

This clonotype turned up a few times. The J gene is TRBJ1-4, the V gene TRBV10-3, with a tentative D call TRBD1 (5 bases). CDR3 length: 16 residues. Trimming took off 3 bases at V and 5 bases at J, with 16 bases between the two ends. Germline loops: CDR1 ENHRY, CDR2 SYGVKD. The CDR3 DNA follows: TGTGCCATCAGTGACGATCTGGGGCAAGCAAATGAAAAACTGTTTTTT. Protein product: CAISDDLGQANEKLFF.

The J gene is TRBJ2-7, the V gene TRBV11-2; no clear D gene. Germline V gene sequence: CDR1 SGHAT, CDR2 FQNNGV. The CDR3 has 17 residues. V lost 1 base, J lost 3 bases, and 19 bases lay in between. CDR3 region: CASSLARARHVYYEQYF. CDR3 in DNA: TGTGCCAGCAGCTTAGCCCGCGCCCGGCATGTCTACTACGAGCAGTACTTC. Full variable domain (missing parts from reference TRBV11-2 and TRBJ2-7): EAGVAQSPRYKIIEKRQSVAFWCNPISGHATLYWYQQILGQGPKLLIQFQNNGVVDDSQLPKDRFSAERLKGVDSTLKIQPAKLEDSAVYLCASSLARARHVYYEQYFGPGTRLTVT.

The CDR3 loop is CASSGTSRAVDTEAFF. The CDR3 bases are TGTGCCAGCAGTGGAACTTCCCGGGCAGTGGACACTGAAGCTTTCTTT. This sequence joins TRBV2 and TRBJ1-1, with D unresolved. Trimming removed 4 bases from V and 3 bases from J, with 18 bases in between. The CDR3 contains 16 residues. Per germline, CDR1 SNHLY and CDR2 FYNNEI.

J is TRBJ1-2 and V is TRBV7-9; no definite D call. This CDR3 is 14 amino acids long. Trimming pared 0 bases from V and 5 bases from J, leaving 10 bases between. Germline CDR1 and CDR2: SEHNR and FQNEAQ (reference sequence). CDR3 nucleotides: TGTGCCAGCAGCTTAGCGGGCAGCCCGTATGGCTACACCTTC. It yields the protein CASSLAGSPYGYTF.

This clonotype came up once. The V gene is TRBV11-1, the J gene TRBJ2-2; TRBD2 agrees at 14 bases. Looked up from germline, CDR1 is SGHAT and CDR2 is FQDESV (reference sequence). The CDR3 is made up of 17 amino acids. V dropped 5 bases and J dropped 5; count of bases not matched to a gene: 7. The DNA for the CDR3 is TGTGCCAGCAGCCACGGGACTAGCGGGAGTAGAACCGGGGAGCTGTTTTTT. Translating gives CASSHGTSGSRTGELFF.